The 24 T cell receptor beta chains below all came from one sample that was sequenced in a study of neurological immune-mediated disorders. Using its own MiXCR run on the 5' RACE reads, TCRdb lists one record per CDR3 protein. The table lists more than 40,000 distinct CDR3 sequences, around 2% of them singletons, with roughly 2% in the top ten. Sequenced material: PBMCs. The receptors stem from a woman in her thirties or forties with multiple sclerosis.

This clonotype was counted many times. CDR3 bases: TGTGCCAGCAGCTTGTCGGGACAGGGGGGCACTGAAGCTTTCTTT. It is translated as CASSLSGQGGTEAFF. The chain combines TRBV7-9 with TRBJ1-1, with 11 bases fitting TRBD1. Germline values: CDR1 SEHNR, CDR2 FQNEAQ (reference sequence). With V trimmed by 3 bases and J by 4 bases, 4 bases remained unmatched. The CDR3 spans 15 residues.

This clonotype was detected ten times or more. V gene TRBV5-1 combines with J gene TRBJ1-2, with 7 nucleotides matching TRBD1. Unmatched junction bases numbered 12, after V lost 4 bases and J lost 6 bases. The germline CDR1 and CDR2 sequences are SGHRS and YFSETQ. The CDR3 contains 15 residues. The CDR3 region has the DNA TGCGCCAGCAGCGCTTCTTTACAGGGGAAAGATGGCTACACCTTC. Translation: CASSASLQGKDGYTF.

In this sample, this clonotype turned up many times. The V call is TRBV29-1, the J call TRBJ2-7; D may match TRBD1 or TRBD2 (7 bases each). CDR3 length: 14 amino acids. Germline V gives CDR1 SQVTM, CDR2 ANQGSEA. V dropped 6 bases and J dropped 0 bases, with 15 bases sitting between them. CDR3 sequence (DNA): TGCAGCGTGGGGAGGGACAGCGTCTCCTACGAGCAGTACTTC. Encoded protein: CSVGRDSVSYEQYF.

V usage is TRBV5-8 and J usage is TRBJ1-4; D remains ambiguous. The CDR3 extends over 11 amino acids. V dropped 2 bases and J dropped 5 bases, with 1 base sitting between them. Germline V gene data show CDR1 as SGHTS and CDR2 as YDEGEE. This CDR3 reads CASSLNEKLFF. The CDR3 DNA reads TGTGCCAGCAGCTTAAATGAAAAACTGTTTTTT.

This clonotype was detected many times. CDR3 DNA sequence: TGTGCCAGCAGCTTTGGTAATACGCAGTATTTT. Its protein product is CASSFGNTQYF. The chain joins TRBV7-2 to TRBJ2-3; D remains ambiguous. This CDR3 spans 11 amino acids. Germline V gives CDR1 SGHTA, CDR2 FQGNSA. Trimming pared 3 bases from V and 7 bases from J, leaving 5 bases between.

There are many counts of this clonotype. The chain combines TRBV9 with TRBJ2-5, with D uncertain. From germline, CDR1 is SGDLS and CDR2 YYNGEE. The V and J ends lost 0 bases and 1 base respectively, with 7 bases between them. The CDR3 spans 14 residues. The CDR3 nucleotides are TGTGCCAGCAGCGTAGTAGGCAGCCAAGAGACCCAGTACTTC. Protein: CASSVVGSQETQYF.

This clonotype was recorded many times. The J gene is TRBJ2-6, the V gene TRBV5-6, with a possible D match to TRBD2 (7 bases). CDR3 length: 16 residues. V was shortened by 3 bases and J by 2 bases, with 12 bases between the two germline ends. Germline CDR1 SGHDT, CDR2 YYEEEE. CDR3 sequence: CASSYGGGTGANVLTF. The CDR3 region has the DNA TGTGCCAGCAGCTATGGGGGGGGCACTGGGGCCAACGTCCTGACTTTC.

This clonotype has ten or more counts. Here the CDR3 reads CATSRGVYGYTF. The CDR3 DNA reads TGTGCCACCAGCAGAGGGGTCTATGGCTACACCTTC. The chain is built from TRBV15 and TRBJ1-2; no clear D. Germline V gene data show CDR1 as LNHNV and CDR2 as YYDKDF (reference sequence). The V and J ends lost 1 base and 4 bases respectively, with 4 bases between them. The CDR3 spans 12 residues.

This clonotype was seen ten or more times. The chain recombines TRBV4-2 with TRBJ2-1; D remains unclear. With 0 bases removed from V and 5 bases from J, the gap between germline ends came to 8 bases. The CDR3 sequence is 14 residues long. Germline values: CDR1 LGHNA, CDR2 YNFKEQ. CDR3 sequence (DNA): TGTGCCAGCAGCCAAGATATCTCGAACAATGAGCAGTTCTTC. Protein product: CASSQDISNNEQFF.

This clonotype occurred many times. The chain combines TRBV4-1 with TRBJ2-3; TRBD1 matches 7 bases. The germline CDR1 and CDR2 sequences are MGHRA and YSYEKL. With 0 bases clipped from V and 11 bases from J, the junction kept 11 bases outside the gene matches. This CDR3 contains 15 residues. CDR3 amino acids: CASSQDPPPGQRQYF. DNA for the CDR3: TGCGCCAGCAGCCAAGATCCTCCACCGGGACAGAGGCAGTATTTT.

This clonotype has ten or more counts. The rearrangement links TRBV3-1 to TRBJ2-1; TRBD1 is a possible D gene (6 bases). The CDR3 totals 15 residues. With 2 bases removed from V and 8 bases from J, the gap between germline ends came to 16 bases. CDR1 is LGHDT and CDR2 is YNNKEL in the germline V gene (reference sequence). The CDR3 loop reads CASSQNQGHGDEQFF. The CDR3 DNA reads TGTGCCAGCAGCCAAAATCAGGGACACGGCGATGAGCAGTTCTTC.

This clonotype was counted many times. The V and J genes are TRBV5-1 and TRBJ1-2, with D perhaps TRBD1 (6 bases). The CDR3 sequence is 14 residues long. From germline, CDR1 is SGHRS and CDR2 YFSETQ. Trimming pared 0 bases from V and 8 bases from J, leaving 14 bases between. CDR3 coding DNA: TGCGCCAGCAGCTTGGGGCCGGGGGCGGTGGGCTACACCTTC. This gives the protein CASSLGPGAVGYTF.

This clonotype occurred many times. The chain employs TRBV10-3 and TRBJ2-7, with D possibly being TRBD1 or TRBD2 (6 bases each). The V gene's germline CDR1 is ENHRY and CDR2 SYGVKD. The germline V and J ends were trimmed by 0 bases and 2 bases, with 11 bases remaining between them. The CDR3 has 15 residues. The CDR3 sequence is CAISESIGGTYEQYF. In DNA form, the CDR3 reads TGTGCCATCAGTGAGTCAATAGGGGGGACCTACGAGCAGTACTTC.

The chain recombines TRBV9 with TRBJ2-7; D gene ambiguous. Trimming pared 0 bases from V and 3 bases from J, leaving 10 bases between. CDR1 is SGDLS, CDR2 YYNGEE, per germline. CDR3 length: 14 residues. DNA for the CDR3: TGTGCCAGCAGCGTAGGGATGGCTGGCTACGAGCAGTACTTC. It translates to CASSVGMAGYEQYF. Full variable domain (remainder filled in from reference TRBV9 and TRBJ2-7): DSGVTQTPKHLITATGQRVTLRCSPRSGDLSVYWYQQSLDQGLQFLIQYYNGEERAKGNILERFSAQQFPDLHSELNLSSLELGDSALYFCASSVGMAGYEQYFGPGTRLTVT.

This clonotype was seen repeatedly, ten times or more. DNA for the CDR3: TGCGCCAGCAGCCAGGGACAGACCCCTGAAGCTTTCTTT. This sequence encodes CASSQGQTPEAFF. The chain is built from TRBV5-1 and TRBJ1-1, with 7 bases lining up with TRBD1. The V segment lost 4 bases and the J segment 6 bases; nucleotides outside the gene matches: 6. There are 13 residues in the CDR3. CDR1 SGHRS and CDR2 YFSETQ come from the germline V gene.

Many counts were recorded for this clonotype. DNA for the CDR3: TGTGCCAGCACCTCCTCCGGGGGAGGGGTCTCCTACGAGCAGTACTTC. Translation: CASTSSGGGVSYEQYF. The V call is TRBV7-9, the J call TRBJ2-7; 7 bases line up with TRBD2. This CDR3 is built from 16 residues. Per the germline V gene, CDR1 is SEHNR and CDR2 is FQNEAQ (reference sequence). The V segment lost 7 bases and the J segment 0 bases; nucleotides outside the gene matches: 12.

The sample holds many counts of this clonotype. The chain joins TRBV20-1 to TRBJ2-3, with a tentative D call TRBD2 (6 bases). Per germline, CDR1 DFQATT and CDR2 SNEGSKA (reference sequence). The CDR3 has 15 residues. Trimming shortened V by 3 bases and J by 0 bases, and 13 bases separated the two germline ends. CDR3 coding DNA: TGCAGTGCTAGTGGGCGGGGATCCAGCACAGATACGCAGTATTTT. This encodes CSASGRGSSTDTQYF.

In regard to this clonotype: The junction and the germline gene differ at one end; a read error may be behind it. The CDR3 bases are TGCGCCAGCAGCTTGGCCGGGGGCAATTCAACCCTCAACTTT. Protein product: CASSLAGGNSTLNF. The chain carries TRBV5-1 and TRBJ1-6; maybe TRBD1 (6 bases). This CDR3 contains 14 residues. CDR1 is SGHRS, CDR2 YFSETQ, per germline.

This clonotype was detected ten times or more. The CDR3 reads CSAAGGYGNTIYF. The CDR3 DNA reads TGCAGCGCGGCCGGGGGGTATGGAAACACCATATATTTT. The chain uses TRBV29-1 and TRBJ1-3; perhaps TRBD1 as D (5 bases). Per germline, CDR1 SQVTM and CDR2 ANQGSEA. CDR3 length: 13 amino acids. V was shortened by 7 bases and J by 3 bases, with 13 bases between the two germline ends. The entire variable domain, with the rest obtained from reference TRBV29-1 and TRBJ1-3, is as follows: SAVISQKPSRDICQRGTSLTIQCQVDSQVTMMFWYRQQPGQSLTLIATANQGSEATYESGFVIDKFPISRPNLTFSTLTVSNMSPEDSSIYLCSAAGGYGNTIYFGEGSWLTVV.

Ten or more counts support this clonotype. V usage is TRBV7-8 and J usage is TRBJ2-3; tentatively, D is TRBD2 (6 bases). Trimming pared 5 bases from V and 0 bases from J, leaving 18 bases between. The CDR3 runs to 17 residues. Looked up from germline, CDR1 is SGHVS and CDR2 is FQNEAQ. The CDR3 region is CASSAPMGGVSTDTQYF. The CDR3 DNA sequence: TGTGCCAGCAGCGCTCCCATGGGCGGGGTAAGCACAGATACGCAGTATTTT.

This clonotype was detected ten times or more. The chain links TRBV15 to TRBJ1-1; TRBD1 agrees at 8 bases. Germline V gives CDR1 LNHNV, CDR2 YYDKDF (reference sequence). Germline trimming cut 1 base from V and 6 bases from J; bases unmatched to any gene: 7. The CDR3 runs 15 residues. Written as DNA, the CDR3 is TGTGCCACCAGCAGAGGGACAGGGATTTTCCCTGAAGCTTTCTTT. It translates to CATSRGTGIFPEAFF.

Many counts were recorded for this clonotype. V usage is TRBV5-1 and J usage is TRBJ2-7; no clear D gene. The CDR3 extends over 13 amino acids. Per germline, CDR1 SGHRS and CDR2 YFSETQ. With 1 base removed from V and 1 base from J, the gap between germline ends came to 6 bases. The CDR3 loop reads CASSLRSSYEQYF. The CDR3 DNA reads TGCGCCAGCAGCTTGAGGTCTTCCTACGAGCAGTACTTC. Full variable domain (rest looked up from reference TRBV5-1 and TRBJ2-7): KAGVTQTPRYLIKTRGQQVTLSCSPISGHRSVSWYQQTPGQGLQFLFEYFSETQRNKGNFPGRFSGRQFSNSRSEMNVSTLELGDSALYLCASSLRSSYEQYFGPGTRLTVT.

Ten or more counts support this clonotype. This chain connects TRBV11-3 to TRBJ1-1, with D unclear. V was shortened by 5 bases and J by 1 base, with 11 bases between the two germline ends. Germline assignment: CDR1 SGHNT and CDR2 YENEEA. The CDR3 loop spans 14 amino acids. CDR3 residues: CASSHGRGNTEAFF. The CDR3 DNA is TGTGCCAGCAGCCACGGCCGGGGGAACACTGAAGCTTTCTTT.

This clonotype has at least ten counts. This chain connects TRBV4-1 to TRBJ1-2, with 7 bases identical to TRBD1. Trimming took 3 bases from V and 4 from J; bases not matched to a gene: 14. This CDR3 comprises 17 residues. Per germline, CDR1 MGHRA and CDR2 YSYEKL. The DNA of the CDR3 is TGCGCCAGCAGCCAGTCAAGCCTAAGCCGGGACAGCTATGGCTACACCTTC. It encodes CASSQSSLSRDSYGYTF.